This T cell receptor beta chain originates from a study of OX40 agonist ivuxolimab in advanced cancers. Across the whole study: An anti-OX40 (CD134) antibody with agonistic activity, ivuxolimab, was administered to patients.

The CDR3 covers 14 residues. V shed 5 bases and J 7 bases; nucleotides not matched to a gene: 5. Germline V gene sequence: CDR1 MDHEN, CDR2 SYDVKM. General observations from the study: The average count of expanded clones was higher among CD8+ T cells than among CD4+.

Repertoires were generated with immunoSEQ multiplex PCR, while TCRdb's copy carries only in-frame clones and drops some. The sample yields tens of thousands of clones, 80% to 90% seen once. Note on this clone: The antigen is undetermined.

If patients had autoimmune disease history or systemic immunosuppression, they were excluded. The clonotype comes from an adult with an advanced solid tumor such as melanoma, head and neck, liver or kidney cancer. The material was CD4+ or CD8+ T cells sorted from blood, obtained in a trial of the OX40 agonist ivuxolimab. The V call is TRBV28, the J call TRBJ1-4; TRBD1 agrees at 9 bases. CDR3 loop: CASSTGTGSEKLFF. The DNA of the CDR3 is TGTGCCAGCAGTACCGGGACAGGGAGTGAAAAACTGTTTTTT.